This TCR beta chain was obtained from a study of control samples from healthy donors and cancer patients. The CDR3 extends over 14 amino acids. V shed 4 bases, J shed 3 bases, and the junction held 3 bases outside the gene matches. CDR1 is SEHNR, CDR2 FQNEAQ, per germline (reference sequence). Only in-frame clones appear in the TCRdb table, and some are missing; sequencing was by immunoSEQ multiplex PCR. In the table there are fewer than 20,000 clones, 85% to 90% of which are singletons. The sample taken for sequencing was PBMCs. This clonotype was obtained from a man in his 60s with head and neck cancer. The gene calls are TRBV7-9 and TRBJ1-2; TRBD1 agrees at 9 bases. The CDR3 sequence: CASSSRTGDYGYTF. Written as DNA, the CDR3 is TGTGCCAGCAGCTCCAGGACAGGGGACTATGGCTACACCTTC.